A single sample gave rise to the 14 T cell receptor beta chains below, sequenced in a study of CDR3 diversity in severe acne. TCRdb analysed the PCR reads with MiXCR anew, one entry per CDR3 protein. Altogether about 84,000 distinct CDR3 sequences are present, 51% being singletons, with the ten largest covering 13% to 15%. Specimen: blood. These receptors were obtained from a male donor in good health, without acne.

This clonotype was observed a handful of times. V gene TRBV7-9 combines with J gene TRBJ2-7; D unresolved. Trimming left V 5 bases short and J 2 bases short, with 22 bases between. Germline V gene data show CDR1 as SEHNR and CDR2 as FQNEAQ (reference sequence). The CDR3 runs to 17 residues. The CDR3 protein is CASSPLLALGSTYEQYF. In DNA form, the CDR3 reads TGTGCCAGCAGCCCCCTACTTGCCTTGGGCAGTACCTACGAGCAGTACTTC.

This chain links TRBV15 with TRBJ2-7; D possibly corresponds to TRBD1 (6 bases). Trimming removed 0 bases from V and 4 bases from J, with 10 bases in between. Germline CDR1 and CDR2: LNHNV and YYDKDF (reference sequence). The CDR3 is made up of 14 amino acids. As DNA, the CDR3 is TGTGCCACCAGCAGAGAAGGGGGTCAGTACGAGCAGTACTTC. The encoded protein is CATSREGGQYEQYF.

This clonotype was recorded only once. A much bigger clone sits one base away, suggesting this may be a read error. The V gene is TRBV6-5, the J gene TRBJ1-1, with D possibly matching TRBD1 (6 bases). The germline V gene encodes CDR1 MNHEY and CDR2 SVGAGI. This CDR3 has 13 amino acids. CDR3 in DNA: TGTGCCAGCAGCCCCCAGGGGAACACTGAAGCTTTATTT. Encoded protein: CASSPQGNTEALF.

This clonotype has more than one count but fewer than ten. The CDR3 DNA reads as TGTGCCAGCAGTGAAGCGGCTAGCGGCCCCTACGAGCAGTACTTC. Translation gives CASSEAASGPYEQYF. The V and J genes are TRBV6-5 and TRBJ2-7; 7 positions agree with TRBD2. The V segment lost 5 bases and the J segment 2 bases; nucleotides outside the gene matches: 9. Germline V gene lookup returns CDR1 MNHEY and CDR2 SVGAGI. The CDR3 sequence is 15 residues long.

As DNA, the CDR3 is TGCAGTGCTCCCCAATTGGGGCAAGAGACCCAGTACTTC. Translated, it gives CSAPQLGQETQYF. The chain recombines TRBV20-1 with TRBJ2-5; D unresolved. The CDR3 totals 13 residues. The germline V gene encodes CDR1 DFQATT and CDR2 SNEGSKA (reference sequence). Trimming left V 5 bases short and J 2 bases short, with 12 bases between.

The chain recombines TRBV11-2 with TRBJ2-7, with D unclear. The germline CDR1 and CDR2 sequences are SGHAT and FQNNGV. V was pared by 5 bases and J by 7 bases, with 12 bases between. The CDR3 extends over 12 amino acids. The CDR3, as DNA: TGTGCCAGCAGCAAACTGGGTCTGGAGCAGTACTTC. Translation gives CASSKLGLEQYF.

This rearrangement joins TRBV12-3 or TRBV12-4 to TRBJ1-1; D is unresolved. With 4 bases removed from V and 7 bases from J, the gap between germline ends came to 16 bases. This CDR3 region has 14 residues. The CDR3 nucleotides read TGTGCCAGCAGTTATGGCATAGGTATGGATGAAGCTTTCTTT. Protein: CASSYGIGMDEAFF.

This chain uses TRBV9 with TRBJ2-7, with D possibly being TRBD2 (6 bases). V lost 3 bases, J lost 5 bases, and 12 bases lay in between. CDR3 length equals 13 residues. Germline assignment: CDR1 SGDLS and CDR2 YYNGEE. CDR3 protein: CASSAPGTDEQYF. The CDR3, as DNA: TGTGCCAGCAGCGCCCCGGGGACTGACGAGCAGTACTTC.

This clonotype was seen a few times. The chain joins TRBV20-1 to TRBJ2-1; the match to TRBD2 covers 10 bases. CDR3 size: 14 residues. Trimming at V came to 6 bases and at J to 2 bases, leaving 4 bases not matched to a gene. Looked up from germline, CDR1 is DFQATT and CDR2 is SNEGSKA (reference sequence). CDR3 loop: CSAPAGGPYNEQFF. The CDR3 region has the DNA TGCAGTGCCCCAGCGGGAGGGCCCTACAATGAGCAGTTCTTC.

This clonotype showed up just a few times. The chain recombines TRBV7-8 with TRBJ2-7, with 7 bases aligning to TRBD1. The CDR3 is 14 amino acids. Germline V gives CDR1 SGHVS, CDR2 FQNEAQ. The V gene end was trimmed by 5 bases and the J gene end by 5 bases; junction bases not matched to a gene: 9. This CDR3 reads CASSKQGTSNEQYF. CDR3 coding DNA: TGTGCCAGCAGCAAACAGGGGACGTCAAACGAGCAGTACTTC.

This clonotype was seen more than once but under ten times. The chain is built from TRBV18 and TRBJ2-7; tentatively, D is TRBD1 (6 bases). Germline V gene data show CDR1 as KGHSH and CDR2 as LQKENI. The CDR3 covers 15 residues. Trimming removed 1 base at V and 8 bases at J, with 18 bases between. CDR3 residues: CASSPLGQGLIKQYF. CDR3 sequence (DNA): TGTGCCAGCTCACCACTGGGGCAGGGGCTAATCAAGCAGTACTTC. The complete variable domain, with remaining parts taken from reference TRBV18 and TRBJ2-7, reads NAGVMQNPRHLVRRRGQEARLRCSPMKGHSHVYWYRQLPEEGLKFMVYLQKENIIDESGMPKERFSAEFPKEGPSILRIQQVVRGDSAAYFCASSPLGQGLIKQYFGPGTRLTVT.

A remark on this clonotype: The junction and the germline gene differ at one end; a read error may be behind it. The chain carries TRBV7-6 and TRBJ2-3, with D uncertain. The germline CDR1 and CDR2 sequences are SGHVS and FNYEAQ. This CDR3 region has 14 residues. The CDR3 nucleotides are TGCGCCAGCAGCTTTGTAGGGCGCACAGATACGCAGTATTTT. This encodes CASSFVGRTDTQYF.

The CDR3 region is CAISESIGTGLWETQYF. The CDR3 DNA sequence: TGTGCCATCAGTGAGTCGATTGGGACAGGGCTTTGGGAGACCCAGTACTTC. The chain joins TRBV10-3 to TRBJ2-5; TRBD1 aligns across 9 bases. Germline trimming cut 0 bases from V and 5 bases from J; bases unmatched to any gene: 10. Per germline, CDR1 ENHRY and CDR2 SYGVKD. CDR3 length: 17 residues.

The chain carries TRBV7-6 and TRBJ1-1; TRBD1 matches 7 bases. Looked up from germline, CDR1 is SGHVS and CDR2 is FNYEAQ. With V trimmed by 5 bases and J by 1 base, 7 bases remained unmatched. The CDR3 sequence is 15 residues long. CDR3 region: CASSQGTAENTEAFF. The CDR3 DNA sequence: TGTGCCAGCAGCCAAGGGACAGCCGAGAACACTGAAGCTTTCTTT.